Sequencing of this TCR beta chain was carried out in a study of cytomegalovirus exposure and HLA in healthy donors. General study results and limits: The study put 150 to 200 TCR beta chains on its list as cytomegalovirus-associated. In vitro checks showed that a few CMV-associated chains really do target CMV antigens.

This clone occurred once. The antigen remains undetermined. A 120-subject validation cohort, separate from the 666-subject first cohort, supplied the donors. Measured with immunoSEQ multiplex PCR; TCRdb has only the in-frame clones, and not every one. The sample comprises approximately 130,000 clones, over 65% of which are singletons, and approximately 2.3% rests with the top ten. The CDR3 has 16 residues. The trim removed 3 bases at V and 4 bases at J, leaving 7 bases unmatched. The germline gives CDR1 SGHTA, CDR2 FQGNSA. Specimen: PBMCs. This chain links TRBV7-2 with TRBJ2-5, with 11 bases lining up with TRBD2. This sequence originates from a woman aged 30 to 39 in good health and CMV-seronegative. In DNA, the CDR3 is TGTGCCAGCAGCTTGGCTAGCGGGGGGCCAGGAGAGACCCAGTACTTC. Translation gives CASSLASGGPGETQYF.